The next 26 T cell receptor beta chains were all read from a single sample in a study of blood T cell repertoires in COVID-19. The table came from immunoSEQ multiplex PCR; TCRdb's copy has only in-frame clones and leaves some out. Among 310,000 or so clones, around 90% were seen once, and the ten largest hold around 1.7%. What was sequenced was PBMCs or T cells enriched from blood (not recorded which). The receptors shown here come from a woman younger than 35 with acute COVID-19.

V usage is TRBV19 and J usage is TRBJ1-2; D is undetermined. V shed 2 bases and J shed 0 bases, with 10 bases lying between them. Germline V gene lookup returns CDR1 LNHDA and CDR2 SQIVND (reference sequence). The CDR3 is 15 amino acids. The CDR3 DNA follows: TGTGCCAGTAGTATACCGGGGAGGGCTAACTATGGCTACACCTTC. Translating gives CASSIPGRANYGYTF.

CDR3 DNA: TGCACCAGCAGCCAAGCAGGACGGGAGCGGGTCGGGGAGCTGTTTTTT. It is translated as CTSSQAGRERVGELFF. This sequence joins TRBV1 and TRBJ2-2; the table names TRBD2, a call not compared with the DNA. TRBV1 is flagged as a pseudogene. This CDR3 is built from 16 residues.

This chain uses TRBV3-1 (or the pseudogene TRBV3-2) with TRBJ2-7; maybe TRBD2 (5 bases). This CDR3 region has 12 residues. From germline, CDR1 is LGHDT and CDR2 YNNKEL (reference sequence). Trimming stripped 8 bases from V and 0 bases from J, with 8 bases between. CDR3 in DNA: TGTGCCAGCCGGGGTTTCTCCTACGAGCAGTACTTC. Its translation: CASRGFSYEQYF.

The CDR3 sequence: CASSLAGGNTEAFF. Here the CDR3 DNA reads TGTGCCAGCAGCTTAGCGGGGGGGAACACTGAAGCTTTCTTT. This chain links TRBV7-8 with TRBJ1-1, with a tentative D call TRBD1 (5 bases). In germline, CDR1 is SGHVS, CDR2 FQNEAQ. Trimming cost V 0 bases and J 1 base, with 6 bases left between them. This CDR3 contains 14 residues.

The chain joins TRBV5-4 to TRBJ2-1, with 8 nucleotides matching TRBD2. Germline V gives CDR1 SGHNT, CDR2 YYREEE (reference sequence). The trim removed 0 bases at V and 3 bases at J, leaving 2 bases unmatched. The CDR3 runs to 15 residues. As DNA, the CDR3 is TGTGCCAGCAGCTTGGTTGCGGGAGGCTACAATGAGCAGTTCTTC. It specifies CASSLVAGGYNEQFF.

This chain links TRBV7-8 with TRBJ2-7; the match to TRBD1 covers 9 bases. Germline CDR1 is SGHVS and CDR2 is FQNEAQ. CDR3 length equals 15 residues. With V trimmed by 5 bases and J by 5 bases, 10 bases remained unmatched. CDR3 amino acids: CASSPAGTGLDEQYF. In DNA, the CDR3 is TGTGCCAGCAGCCCAGCCGGGACAGGGTTGGACGAGCAGTACTTC.

The V call is TRBV7-2, the J call TRBJ1-4, with TRBD1 matching over 7 bases. J was trimmed by 1 base and V by 1 base; bases with no gene match: 12. Germline V lookup: CDR1 SGHTA, CDR2 FQGNSA. This CDR3 spans 19 amino acids. The CDR3 DNA reads TGTGCCAGCAGCTTAGTGGGGACAGTCCCTTTTGTAACTAATGAAAAACTGTTTTTT. Its translation: CASSLVGTVPFVTNEKLFF.

V is TRBV2 and J is TRBJ1-4, with TRBD1 matching 10 bases. The ends lost 6 bases at V and 8 bases at J; junction bases unmatched: 12. The length of the CDR3 is 16 residues. Germline CDR1 SNHLY, CDR2 FYNNEI. CDR3 sequence reads: CASRERRQGAREKLFF. The CDR3 nucleotides are TGTGCCAGCAGAGAACGAAGACAGGGGGCGCGGGAAAAACTGTTTTTT.

The chain combines TRBV3-1 (or the pseudogene TRBV3-2) with TRBJ1-5; D possibly corresponds to TRBD1 (6 bases). The germline V gene encodes CDR1 LGHDT and CDR2 YNNKEL (reference sequence). This CDR3 has 15 amino acids. Trimming removed 4 bases at V and 5 bases at J, with 15 bases between. CDR3 coding DNA: TGTGCCAGCAGCCCCCTCGGGGGGGGCGATCAGCCCCAGCATTTT. Protein: CASSPLGGGDQPQHF.

The genes are TRBV7-9 and TRBJ1-3; 8 nucleotides line up with TRBD1. The germline gives CDR1 SEHNR, CDR2 FQNEAQ (reference sequence). The V and J ends lost 5 bases and 0 bases, in that order; junction bases with no gene match: 6. CDR3 size: 16 residues. The CDR3 is CASSSGQGRSGNTIYF. The DNA of the CDR3 is TGTGCCAGCAGCAGCGGACAGGGTCGCTCTGGAAACACCATATATTTT.

In this sample, this clone turned up once. The chain has TRBV27 and TRBJ2-1, with 8 bases identical to TRBD1. The germline V gene encodes CDR1 MNHEY and CDR2 SMNVEV (reference sequence). The junction had 4 bases not matched to a gene; V was cut back by 3 bases and J by 0 bases. The length of the CDR3 is 16 residues. CDR3 bases: TGTGCCAGCAGTTTGACAGGGGTGAGCTCCTACAATGAGCAGTTCTTC. It codes for CASSLTGVSSYNEQFF.

In the case of this clone: The same CDR3 is also encoded by other DNA sequences in this sample. The gene calls are TRBV4-3 and TRBJ2-1, with 9 bases identical to TRBD1. CDR3 length: 15 residues. Germline V gives CDR1 LGHNA, CDR2 YSLEER. The ends lost 4 bases at V and 3 bases at J; junction bases unmatched: 4. CDR3 protein: CASSPGTGIYNEQFF. The CDR3 DNA is TGCGCCAGCAGCCCCGGGACAGGGATCTACAATGAGCAGTTCTTC.

The CDR3 DNA is TGTGCCACCAGCAGAGCGACAGGGGGGTCCTACGAGCAGTACTTC. Amino acids: CATSRATGGSYEQYF. V and J are TRBV15 and TRBJ2-7, with 9 bases lining up with TRBD1. CDR1 LNHNV and CDR2 YYDKDF come from the germline V gene (reference sequence). V was clipped by 1 base and J by 1 base; unmatched bases: 2. The CDR3 loop spans 15 amino acids.

V usage is TRBV7-2 and J usage is TRBJ2-2; a possible D gene is TRBD1 (6 bases). The CDR3 contains 15 residues. Germline V lookup: CDR1 SGHTA, CDR2 FQGNSA. Trimming took off 6 bases at V and 1 base at J, with 12 bases between the two ends. In DNA, the CDR3 is TGTGCCAGCAGACGCACGACAGGGAACACCGGGGAGCTGTTTTTT. Translating it yields CASRRTTGNTGELFF.

In regard to this clone: Additional DNA sequences in this sample encode the identical CDR3. The CDR3 spells CASSLDRAGNTIYF. The CDR3 DNA sequence: TGTGCCAGCAGCTTGGACAGGGCTGGAAACACCATATATTTT. The rearrangement joins TRBV6-5 to TRBJ1-3; 8 nucleotides line up with TRBD1. The V gene end was trimmed by 6 bases and the J gene end by 2 bases; junction bases not matched to a gene: 3. The CDR3 runs 14 residues. Germline V lookup: CDR1 MNHEY, CDR2 SVGAGI.

The chain uses TRBV6-5 and TRBJ1-5; TRBD1 agrees at 10 bases. CDR1 is MNHEY, CDR2 SVGAGI, per germline. The CDR3 consists of 15 residues. With 10 bases clipped from V and 0 bases from J, the junction kept 6 bases outside the gene matches. CDR3 in DNA: TGTGCCACCGCGGGACAGGGGATTAGCAATCAGCCCCAGCATTTT. This encodes CATAGQGISNQPQHF.

The V gene is TRBV5-1, the J gene TRBJ1-5; perhaps TRBD1 as D (6 bases). Per germline, CDR1 SGHRS and CDR2 YFSETQ. Trimming stripped 5 bases from V and 4 bases from J, with 16 bases between. CDR3 length equals 15 residues. CDR3 nucleotide sequence: TGCGCCAGCAGGTCAGACGGGGGGGCAAATCAGCCCCAGCATTTT. Protein product: CASRSDGGANQPQHF.

The gene calls are TRBV11-2 and TRBJ2-7; weak D call: TRBD1 (5 bases). The CDR3 covers 14 residues. The V gene lost 3 bases and the J gene lost 0 bases, with 9 bases spanning the gap. The germline gives CDR1 SGHAT, CDR2 FQNNGV. The CDR3 sequence: CASSLGRNSYEQYF. The CDR3 DNA reads TGTGCCAGCAGCTTGGGGCGGAACTCCTACGAGCAGTACTTC.

In its sample, this clone was seen once. The chain couples TRBV15 to TRBJ2-5, with TRBD2 as a possible D gene (5 bases). With 0 bases removed from V and 5 bases from J, the gap between germline ends came to 13 bases. Germline-derived CDR1 and CDR2 are LNHNV and YYDKDF (reference sequence). There are 15 residues in the CDR3. This CDR3 is CATSRDRAGGETQYF. In DNA, the CDR3 is TGTGCCACCAGCAGAGATCGCGCGGGTGGGGAGACCCAGTACTTC. The full variable domain, with the rest looked up from reference TRBV15 and TRBJ2-5, is DAMVIQNPRYQVTQFGKPVTLSCSQTLNHNVMYWYQQKSSQAPKLLFHYYDKDFNNEADTPDNFQSRRPNTSFCFLDIRSPGLGDTAMYLCATSRDRAGGETQYFGPGTRLLVL.

The chain links TRBV2 to TRBJ2-3; 8 bases agree with TRBD1. Trimming took 6 bases from V and 6 from J; bases not matched to a gene: 8. Germline lookup yields CDR1 SNHLY and CDR2 FYNNEI. The CDR3 is 14 amino acids. The DNA of the CDR3 is TGTGCCAGCAGAGTACAGGGGGTTGTGGATACGCAGTATTTT. The encoded protein is CASRVQGVVDTQYF. The complete variable domain, with remaining parts taken from reference TRBV2 and TRBJ2-3, reads EPEVTQTPSHQVTQMGQEVILRCVPISNHLYFYWYRQILGQKVEFLVSFYNNEISEKSEIFDDQFSVERPDGSNFTLKIRSTKLEDSAMYFCASRVQGVVDTQYFGPGTRLTVL.

CDR3 nucleotides: TGTGCCAGCAGTTTAGATGGGACAGGGGGATATCAGCCCCAGCATTTT. Translated: CASSLDGTGGYQPQHF. J is TRBJ1-5 and V is TRBV27; 11 bases line up with TRBD1. This CDR3 comprises 16 residues. Germline CDR1 and CDR2: MNHEY and SMNVEV (reference sequence). The J segment lost 5 bases and the V segment lost 2 bases, leaving 5 bases of the junction unmatched.

The V and J genes are TRBV25-1 and TRBJ2-1; the match to TRBD2 covers 9 bases. Unmatched junction bases numbered 13, after V lost 1 base and J lost 12 bases. Germline values: CDR1 MGHDK, CDR2 SYGVNS. The CDR3 length is 16 residues. The CDR3: CASSESSSGGRRGQFF. CDR3 nucleotides: TGTGCCAGCAGTGAATCTAGTAGCGGGGGCCGACGGGGGCAGTTCTTC.

This rearrangement joins TRBV10-3 to TRBJ2-7; a possible D gene is TRBD2 (6 bases). Germline lookup yields CDR1 ENHRY and CDR2 SYGVKD. This CDR3 is built from 14 residues. V lost 10 bases and J lost 4, with 20 bases in between. The CDR3 bases are TGTGCCACCAGCGAAGGGTTGGGGGGATACGAGCAGTACTTC. Amino acid sequence: CATSEGLGGYEQYF.

The rearrangement links TRBV28 to TRBJ2-1; D may be TRBD2 (5 bases). This CDR3 has 13 amino acids. Germline V gives CDR1 MDHEN, CDR2 SYDVKM. Deletions cut 8 bases from V and 2 bases from J, with 10 bases between. The CDR3 bases are TGTGCCAGCTTTGACTACACCTACAATGAGCAGTTCTTC. Protein: CASFDYTYNEQFF.

This chain joins TRBV21-1 and TRBJ2-1; no DNA check was done on the table's D call, TRBD2. TRBV21-1 is classified as a pseudogene. This CDR3 is 15 amino acids long. CDR3 residues: CASSETSGRYNEQFF. The DNA of the CDR3 is TGTGCCAGCAGCGAAACTAGCGGCCGATACAATGAGCAGTTCTTC.

The rearrangement uses TRBV28 and TRBJ2-7; D is undetermined. Germline V gives CDR1 MDHEN, CDR2 SYDVKM. V was cut by 2 bases and J by 4 bases, with 9 bases left in between. This CDR3 region has 13 residues. CDR3 residues: CASSLETSYEQYF. The CDR3 coding sequence is TGTGCCAGCAGTTTAGAGACATCTTACGAGCAGTACTTC.